This TCR beta chain is drawn from a study of cytomegalovirus exposure and HLA in healthy donors. General study findings and limits: Later work showed greater clonal expansion in HLA-associated TCR beta chains than in equally common others.

Both 60 Vbeta primers and 13 Jbeta primers went into the PCR. The data were produced by immunoSEQ multiplex PCR, yet TCRdb's version contains in-frame clones alone and is incomplete. Of about 80,000 clones in the sample, approximately 67% were seen once. The CDR3 extends over 15 amino acids. Germline V gene sequence: CDR1 LGHNA, CDR2 YSLEER. The germline V and J ends were trimmed by 0 bases and 7 bases, with 15 bases remaining between them. In regard to this clone: Its antigen is undetermined.

This rearrangement joins TRBV4-3 to TRBJ1-2; weak D call: TRBD1 (6 bases). Sequencing was done on a sample of PBMCs. The receptor comes from a male donor in good health and CMV-seropositive. CDR3 sequence (DNA): TGCGCCAGCAGCCAAGATTGGGGGGGGCAAAGTGGCTACACCTTC. Translated, it gives CASSQDWGGQSGYTF.